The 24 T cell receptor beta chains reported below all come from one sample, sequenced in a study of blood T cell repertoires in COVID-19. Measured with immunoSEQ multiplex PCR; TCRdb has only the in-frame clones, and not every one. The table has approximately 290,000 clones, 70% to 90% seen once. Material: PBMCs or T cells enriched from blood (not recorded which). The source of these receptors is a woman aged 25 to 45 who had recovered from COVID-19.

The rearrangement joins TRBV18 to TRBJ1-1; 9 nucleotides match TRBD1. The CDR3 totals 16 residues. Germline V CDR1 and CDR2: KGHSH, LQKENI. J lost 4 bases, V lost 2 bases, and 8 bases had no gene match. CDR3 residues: CASSPGTGRLATEAFF. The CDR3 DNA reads TGTGCCAGCTCACCAGGGACAGGGCGTTTGGCCACTGAAGCTTTCTTT.

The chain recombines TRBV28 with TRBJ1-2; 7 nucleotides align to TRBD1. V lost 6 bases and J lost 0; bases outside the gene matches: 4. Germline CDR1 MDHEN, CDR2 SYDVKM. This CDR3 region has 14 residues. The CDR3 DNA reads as TGTGCCAGCAGCCCAGGGGGAGCTAACTATGGCTACACCTTC. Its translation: CASSPGGANYGYTF.

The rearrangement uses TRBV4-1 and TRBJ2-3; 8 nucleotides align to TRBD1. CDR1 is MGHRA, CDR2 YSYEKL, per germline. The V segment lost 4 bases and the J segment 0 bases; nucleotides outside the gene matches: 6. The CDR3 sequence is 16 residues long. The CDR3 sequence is CASSLRTGTSTDTQYF. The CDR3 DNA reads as TGCGCCAGCAGCCTCCGGACAGGGACTAGCACAGATACGCAGTATTTT.

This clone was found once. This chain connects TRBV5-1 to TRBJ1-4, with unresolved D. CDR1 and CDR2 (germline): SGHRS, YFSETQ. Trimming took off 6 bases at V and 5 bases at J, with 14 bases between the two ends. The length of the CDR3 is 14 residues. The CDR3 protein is CASTPVAGNEKLFF. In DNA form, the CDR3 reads TGCGCCAGCACCCCGGTTGCGGGAAATGAAAAACTGTTTTTT.

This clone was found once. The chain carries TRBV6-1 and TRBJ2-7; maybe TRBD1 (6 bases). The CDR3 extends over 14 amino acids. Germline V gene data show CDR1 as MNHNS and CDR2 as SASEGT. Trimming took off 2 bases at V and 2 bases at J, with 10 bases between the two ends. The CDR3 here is CASSETQGPYEQYF. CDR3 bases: TGTGCCAGCAGTGAAACTCAGGGGCCCTACGAGCAGTACTTC.

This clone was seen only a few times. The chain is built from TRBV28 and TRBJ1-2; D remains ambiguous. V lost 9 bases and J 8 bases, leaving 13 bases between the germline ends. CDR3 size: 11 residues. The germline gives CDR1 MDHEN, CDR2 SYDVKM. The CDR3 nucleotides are TGTGCCAGTACTACGCTTAAGGGCTACACCTTC. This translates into CASTTLKGYTF.

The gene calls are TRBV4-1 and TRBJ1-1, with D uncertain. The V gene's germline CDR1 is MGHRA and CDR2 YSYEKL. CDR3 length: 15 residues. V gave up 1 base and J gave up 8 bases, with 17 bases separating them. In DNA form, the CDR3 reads TGCGCCAGCAGCCAAGCGGTCCTCGGCGGCCCCGAAGCTTTCTTT. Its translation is CASSQAVLGGPEAFF.

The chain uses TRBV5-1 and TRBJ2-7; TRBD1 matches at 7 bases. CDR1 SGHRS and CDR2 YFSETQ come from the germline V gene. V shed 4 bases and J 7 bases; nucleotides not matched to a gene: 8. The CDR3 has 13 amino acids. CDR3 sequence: CASSEGQPGEQYF. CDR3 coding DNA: TGCGCCAGCAGCGAGGGACAGCCGGGGGAGCAGTACTTC.

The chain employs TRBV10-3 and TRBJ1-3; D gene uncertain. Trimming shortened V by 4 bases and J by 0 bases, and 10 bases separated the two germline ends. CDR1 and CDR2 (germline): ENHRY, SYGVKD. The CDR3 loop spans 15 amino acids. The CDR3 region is CAISAQAISGNTIYF. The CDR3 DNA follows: TGTGCCATCAGTGCCCAGGCGATCTCTGGAAACACCATATATTTT.

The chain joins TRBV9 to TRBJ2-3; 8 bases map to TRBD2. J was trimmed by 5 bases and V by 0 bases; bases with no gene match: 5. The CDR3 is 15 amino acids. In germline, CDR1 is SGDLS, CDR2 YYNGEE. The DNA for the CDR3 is TGTGCCAGCAGCGTAGTAGGGCTAGCGGGAGATACGCAGTATTTT. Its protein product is CASSVVGLAGDTQYF.

CDR3 residues: CASSVGLGGGYNEQYF. CDR3 coding DNA: TGTGCCAGCAGCGTAGGTCTAGGGGGCGGTTACAACGAGCAGTACTTC. The gene calls are TRBV9 and TRBJ2-7, with 7 bases identical to TRBD1. V dropped 0 bases and J dropped 5; count of bases not matched to a gene: 11. Germline assignment: CDR1 SGDLS and CDR2 YYNGEE. The CDR3 has 16 residues.

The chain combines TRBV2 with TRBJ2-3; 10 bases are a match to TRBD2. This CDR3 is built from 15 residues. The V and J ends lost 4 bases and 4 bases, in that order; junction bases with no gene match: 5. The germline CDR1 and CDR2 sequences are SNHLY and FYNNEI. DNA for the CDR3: TGTGCCAGCAGTGGGGTAGCGGGGGGCGCAGATACGCAGTATTTT. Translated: CASSGVAGGADTQYF. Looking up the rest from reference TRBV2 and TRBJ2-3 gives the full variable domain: EPEVTQTPSHQVTQMGQEVILRCVPISNHLYFYWYRQILGQKVEFLVSFYNNEISEKSEIFDDQFSVERPDGSNFTLKIRSTKLEDSAMYFCASSGVAGGADTQYFGPGTRLTVL.

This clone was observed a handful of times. CDR3 DNA sequence: TGTGCCAGTAGTATGGGATACGGAGACAGGGCTCAAGAGACCCAGTACTTC. Amino acid sequence: CASSMGYGDRAQETQYF. This chain joins TRBV19 and TRBJ2-5; the match to TRBD1 covers 7 bases. The V gene's germline CDR1 is LNHDA and CDR2 SQIVND (reference sequence). This CDR3 has 17 amino acids. Trimming cost V 3 bases and J 2 bases; bases outside gene matches: 12.

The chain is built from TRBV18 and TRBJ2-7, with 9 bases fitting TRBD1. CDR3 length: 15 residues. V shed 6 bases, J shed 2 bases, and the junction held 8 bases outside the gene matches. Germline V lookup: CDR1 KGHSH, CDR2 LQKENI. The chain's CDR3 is CASSRGQGITYEQYF. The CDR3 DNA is TGTGCCAGCTCCCGAGGACAGGGGATAACCTACGAGCAGTACTTC. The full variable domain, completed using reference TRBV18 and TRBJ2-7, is NAGVMQNPRHLVRRRGQEARLRCSPMKGHSHVYWYRQLPEEGLKFMVYLQKENIIDESGMPKERFSAEFPKEGPSILRIQQVVRGDSAAYFCASSRGQGITYEQYFGPGTRLTVT.

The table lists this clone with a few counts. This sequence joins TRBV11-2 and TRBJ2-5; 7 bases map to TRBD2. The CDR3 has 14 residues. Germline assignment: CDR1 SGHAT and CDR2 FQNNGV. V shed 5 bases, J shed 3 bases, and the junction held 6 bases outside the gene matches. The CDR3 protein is CASSLSGAKETQYF. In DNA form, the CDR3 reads TGTGCCAGCAGCCTCAGCGGGGCCAAAGAGACCCAGTACTTC.

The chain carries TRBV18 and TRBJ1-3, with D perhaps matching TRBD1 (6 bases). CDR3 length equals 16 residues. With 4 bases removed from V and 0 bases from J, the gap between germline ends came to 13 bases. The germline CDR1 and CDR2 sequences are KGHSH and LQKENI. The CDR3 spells CASSLSIRGSGNTIYF. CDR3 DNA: TGTGCCAGCTCACTTTCGATCAGGGGCTCTGGAAACACCATATATTTT.

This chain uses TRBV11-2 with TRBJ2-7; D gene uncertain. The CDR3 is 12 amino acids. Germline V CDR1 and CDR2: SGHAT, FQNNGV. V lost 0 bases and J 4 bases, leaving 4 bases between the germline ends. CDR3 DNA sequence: TGTGCCAGCAGCTTAGATCGGTACGAGCAGTACTTC. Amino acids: CASSLDRYEQYF.

This chain's CDR3 is CATSDPGTGGLEQYF. The CDR3 nucleotides read TGTGCCACCAGTGATCCGGGGACAGGTGGCCTGGAGCAGTACTTC. The J gene is TRBJ2-7, the V gene TRBV24-1, with TRBD1 matching 8 bases. CDR1 and CDR2 (germline): KGHDR, SFDVKD. The CDR3 covers 15 residues. V gave up 3 bases and J gave up 7 bases; unmatched junction bases: 10.

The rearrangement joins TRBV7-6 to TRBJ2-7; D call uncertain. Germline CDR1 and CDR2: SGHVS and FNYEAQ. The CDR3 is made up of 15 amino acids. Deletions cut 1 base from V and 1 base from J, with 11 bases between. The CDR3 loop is CASSLESGGSYEQYF. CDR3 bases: TGTGCCAGCAGCTTAGAGTCGGGTGGGTCCTACGAGCAGTACTTC.

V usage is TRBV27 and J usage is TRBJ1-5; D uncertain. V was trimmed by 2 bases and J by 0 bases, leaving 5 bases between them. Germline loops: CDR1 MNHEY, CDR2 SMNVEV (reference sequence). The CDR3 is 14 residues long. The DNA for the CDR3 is TGTGCCAGCAGTTTAGGCTTTAGCAATCAGCCCCAGCATTTT. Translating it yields CASSLGFSNQPQHF.

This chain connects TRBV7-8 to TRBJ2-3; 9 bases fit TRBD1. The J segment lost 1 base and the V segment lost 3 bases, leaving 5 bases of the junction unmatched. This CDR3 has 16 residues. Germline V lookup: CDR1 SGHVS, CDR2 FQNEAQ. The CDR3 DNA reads TGTGCCAGCAGCTTTGAGCGGACAGGGGGCACAGATACGCAGTATTTT. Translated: CASSFERTGGTDTQYF.

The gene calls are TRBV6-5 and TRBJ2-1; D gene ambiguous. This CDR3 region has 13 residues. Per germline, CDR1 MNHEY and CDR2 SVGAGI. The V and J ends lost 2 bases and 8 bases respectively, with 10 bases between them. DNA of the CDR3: TGTGCCAGCAGTTACGGTCAGCGCCATGAGCAGTTCTTC. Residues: CASSYGQRHEQFF.

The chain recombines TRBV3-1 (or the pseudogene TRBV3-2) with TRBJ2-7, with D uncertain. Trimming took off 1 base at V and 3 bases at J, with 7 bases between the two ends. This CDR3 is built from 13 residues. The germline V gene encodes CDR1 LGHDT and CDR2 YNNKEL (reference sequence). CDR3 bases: TGTGCCAGCAGCCAAGCTTTCAGCTACGAGCAGTACTTC. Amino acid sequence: CASSQAFSYEQYF.

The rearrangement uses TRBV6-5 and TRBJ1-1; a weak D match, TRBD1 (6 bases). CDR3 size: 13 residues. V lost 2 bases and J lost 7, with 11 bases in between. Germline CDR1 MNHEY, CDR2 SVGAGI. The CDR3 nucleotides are TGTGCCAGCAGTTACCCCCCCAGGGGTGAAGCTTTCTTT. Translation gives CASSYPPRGEAFF.